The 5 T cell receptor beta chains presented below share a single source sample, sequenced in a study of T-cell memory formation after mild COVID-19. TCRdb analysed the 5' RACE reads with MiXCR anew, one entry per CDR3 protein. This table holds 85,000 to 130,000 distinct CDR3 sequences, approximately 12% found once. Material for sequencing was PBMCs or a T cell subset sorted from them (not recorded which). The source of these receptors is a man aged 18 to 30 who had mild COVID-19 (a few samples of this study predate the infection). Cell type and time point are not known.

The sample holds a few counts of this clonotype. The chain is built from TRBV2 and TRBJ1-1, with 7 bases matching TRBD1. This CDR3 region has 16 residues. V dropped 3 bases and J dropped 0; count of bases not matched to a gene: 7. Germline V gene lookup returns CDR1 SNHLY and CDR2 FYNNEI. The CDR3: CASSDHRGYLNTEAFF. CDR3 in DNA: TGTGCCAGCAGTGACCACAGGGGATACTTGAACACTGAAGCTTTCTTT.

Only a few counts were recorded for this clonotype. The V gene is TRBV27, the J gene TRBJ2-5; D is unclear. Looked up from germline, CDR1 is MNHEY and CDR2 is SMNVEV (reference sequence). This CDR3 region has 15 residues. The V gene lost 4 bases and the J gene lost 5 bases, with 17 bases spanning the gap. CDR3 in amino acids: CASSSLTSPAETQYF. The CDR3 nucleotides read TGTGCCAGCAGTTCCTTAACTTCACCCGCGGAGACCCAGTACTTC.

The chain's CDR3 is CASRDPGRSPYEQYF. DNA for the CDR3: TGTGCCAGCAGGGATCCGGGACGGTCCCCCTACGAGCAGTACTTC. V usage is TRBV6-1 and J usage is TRBJ2-7, with D perhaps being TRBD1 or TRBD2 (5 bases each). Germline V gives CDR1 MNHNS, CDR2 SASEGT. The ends were cut back, 6 bases at V and 2 bases at J, with 17 bases in the middle. The CDR3 is made up of 15 amino acids.

As DNA, the CDR3 is TGTGCCAGCAGCCCTCCCCGGGGGGCCGAGCAGTACTTC. This codes for CASSPPRGAEQYF. The rearrangement joins TRBV7-9 to TRBJ2-7, with D maybe TRBD2 (7 bases). Trimming left V 5 bases short and J 6 bases short, with 14 bases between. The V gene's germline CDR1 is SEHNR and CDR2 FQNEAQ (reference sequence). The CDR3 contains 13 residues.

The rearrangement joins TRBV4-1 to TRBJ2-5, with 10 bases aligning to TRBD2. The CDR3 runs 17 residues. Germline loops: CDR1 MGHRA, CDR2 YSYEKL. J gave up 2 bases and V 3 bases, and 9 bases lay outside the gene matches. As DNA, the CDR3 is TGCGCCAGCAGCCAGACAACGGGACTAGCGAAACAAGAGACCCAGTACTTC. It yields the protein CASSQTTGLAKQETQYF.